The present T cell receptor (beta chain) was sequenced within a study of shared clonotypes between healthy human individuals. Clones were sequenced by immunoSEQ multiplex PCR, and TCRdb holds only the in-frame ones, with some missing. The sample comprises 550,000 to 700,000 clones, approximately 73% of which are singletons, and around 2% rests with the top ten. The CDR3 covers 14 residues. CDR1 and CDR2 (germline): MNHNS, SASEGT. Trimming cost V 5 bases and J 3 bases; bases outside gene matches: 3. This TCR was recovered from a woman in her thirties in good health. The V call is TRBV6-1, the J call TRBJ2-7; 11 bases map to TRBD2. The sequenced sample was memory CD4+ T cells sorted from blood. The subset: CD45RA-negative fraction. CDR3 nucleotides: TGTGCCAGCAGTACTAGCGGGAGCATCTACGAGCAGTACTTC. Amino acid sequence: CASSTSGSIYEQYF.